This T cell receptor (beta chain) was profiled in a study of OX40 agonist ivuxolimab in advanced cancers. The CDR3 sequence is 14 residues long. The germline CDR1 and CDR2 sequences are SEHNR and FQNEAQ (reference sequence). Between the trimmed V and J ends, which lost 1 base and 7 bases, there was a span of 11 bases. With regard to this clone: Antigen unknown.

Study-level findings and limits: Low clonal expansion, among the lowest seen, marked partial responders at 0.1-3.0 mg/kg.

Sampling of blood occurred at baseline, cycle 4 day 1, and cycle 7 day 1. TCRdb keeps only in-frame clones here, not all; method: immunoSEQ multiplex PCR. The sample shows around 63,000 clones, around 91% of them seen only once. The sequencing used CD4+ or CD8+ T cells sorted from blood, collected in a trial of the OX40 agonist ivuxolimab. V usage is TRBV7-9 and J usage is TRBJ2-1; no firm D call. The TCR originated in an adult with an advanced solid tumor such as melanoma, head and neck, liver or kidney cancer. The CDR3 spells CASSLGNMGNEQFF. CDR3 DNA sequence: TGTGCCAGCAGCTTAGGGAACATGGGAAATGAGCAGTTCTTC.